This TCR beta chain was sequenced during a study of blood T cell repertoires in COVID-19. Study in general: The United States, Italy and Spain supplied acute and convalescent COVID-19 samples.

As processed by the authors: Amplification with reference gene primers provided the estimates of nucleated cell counts. The method was immunoSEQ multiplex PCR; TCRdb's version includes in-frame clones alone and lacks a portion of them. The V and J calls and the clone size are those of that table, but D and trimming were determined from the DNA. The sample consists of around 180,000 clones, approximately 74% of them appearing once. The germline V gene encodes CDR1 SGDLS and CDR2 YYNGEE. V was cut by 3 bases and J by 1 base, with 11 bases left in between. CDR3 length equals 14 residues. This clone was detected once.

The clonotype originates from a woman older than 75 with acute or convalescent COVID-19. Sequenced input: peripheral blood. The rearrangement uses TRBV9 and TRBJ2-7; D is possibly TRBD1 (6 bases). In DNA form, the CDR3 reads TGTGCCAGCAGCGCAAACACAGGGTCCTACGAGCAGTACTTC. Translating it yields CASSANTGSYEQYF.